This T cell receptor beta chain was documented in a study of blood T cell repertoires in COVID-19. TCRdb's table, derived via immunoSEQ multiplex PCR, lists solely in-frame clones and lacks some. The sample yields 500,000 to 600,000 clones, 85% to 90% seen once. CDR3 size: 13 residues. The ends lost 4 bases at V and 0 bases at J; junction bases unmatched: 2. CDR1 is SQVTM, CDR2 ANQGSEA, per germline. Sequencing was performed on peripheral blood. This clonotype was sampled from a woman aged 45 to 65 with COVID-19, enrolled during active disease. The chain is built from TRBV29-1 and TRBJ1-1; 7 nucleotides line up with TRBD1. This CDR3 reads CSVGDRVNTEAFF. The CDR3 DNA is TGCAGCGTTGGGGACAGAGTGAACACTGAAGCTTTCTTT.